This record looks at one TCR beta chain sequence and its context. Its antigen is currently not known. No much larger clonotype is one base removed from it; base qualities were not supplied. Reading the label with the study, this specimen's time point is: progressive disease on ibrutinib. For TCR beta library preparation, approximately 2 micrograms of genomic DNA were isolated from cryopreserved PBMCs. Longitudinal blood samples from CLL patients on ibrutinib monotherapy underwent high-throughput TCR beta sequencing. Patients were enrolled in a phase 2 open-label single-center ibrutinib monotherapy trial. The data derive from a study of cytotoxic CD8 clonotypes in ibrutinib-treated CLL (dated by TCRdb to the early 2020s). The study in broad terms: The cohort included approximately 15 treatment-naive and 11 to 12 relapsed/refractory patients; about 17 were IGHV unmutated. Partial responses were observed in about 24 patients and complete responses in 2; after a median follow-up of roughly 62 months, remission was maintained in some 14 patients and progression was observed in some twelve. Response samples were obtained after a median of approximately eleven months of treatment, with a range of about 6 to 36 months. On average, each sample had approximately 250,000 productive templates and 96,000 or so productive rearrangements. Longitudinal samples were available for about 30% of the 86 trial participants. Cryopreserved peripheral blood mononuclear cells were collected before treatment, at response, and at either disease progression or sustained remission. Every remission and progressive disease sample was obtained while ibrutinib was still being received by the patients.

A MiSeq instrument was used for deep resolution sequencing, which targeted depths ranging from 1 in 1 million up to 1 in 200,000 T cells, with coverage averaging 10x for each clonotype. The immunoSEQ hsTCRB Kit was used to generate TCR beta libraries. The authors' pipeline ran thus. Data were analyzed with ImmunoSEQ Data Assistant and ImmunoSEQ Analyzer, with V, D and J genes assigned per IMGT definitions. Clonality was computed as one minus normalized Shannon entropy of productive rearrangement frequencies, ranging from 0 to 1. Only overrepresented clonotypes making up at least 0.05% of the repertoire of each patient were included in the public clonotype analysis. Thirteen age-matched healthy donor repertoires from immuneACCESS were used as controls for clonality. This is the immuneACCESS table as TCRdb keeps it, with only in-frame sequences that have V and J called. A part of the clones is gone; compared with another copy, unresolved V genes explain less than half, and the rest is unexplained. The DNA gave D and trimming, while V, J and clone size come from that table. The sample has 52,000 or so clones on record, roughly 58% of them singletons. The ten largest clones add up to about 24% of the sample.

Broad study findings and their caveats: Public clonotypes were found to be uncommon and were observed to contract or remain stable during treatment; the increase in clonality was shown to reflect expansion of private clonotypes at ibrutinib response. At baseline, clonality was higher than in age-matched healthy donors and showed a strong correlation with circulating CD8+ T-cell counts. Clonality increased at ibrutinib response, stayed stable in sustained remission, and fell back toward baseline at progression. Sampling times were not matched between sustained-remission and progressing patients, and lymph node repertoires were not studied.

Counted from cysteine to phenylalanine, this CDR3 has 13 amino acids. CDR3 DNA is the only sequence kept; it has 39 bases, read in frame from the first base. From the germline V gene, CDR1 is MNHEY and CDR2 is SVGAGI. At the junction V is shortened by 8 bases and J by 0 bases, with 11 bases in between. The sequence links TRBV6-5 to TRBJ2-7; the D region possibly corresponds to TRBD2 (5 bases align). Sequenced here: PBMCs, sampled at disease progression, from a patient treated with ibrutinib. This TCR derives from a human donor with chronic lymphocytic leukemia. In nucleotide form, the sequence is TGTGCCAGCTCAATGGGGAGCTCCTACGAGCAGTACTTC. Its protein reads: CASSMGSSYEQYF.